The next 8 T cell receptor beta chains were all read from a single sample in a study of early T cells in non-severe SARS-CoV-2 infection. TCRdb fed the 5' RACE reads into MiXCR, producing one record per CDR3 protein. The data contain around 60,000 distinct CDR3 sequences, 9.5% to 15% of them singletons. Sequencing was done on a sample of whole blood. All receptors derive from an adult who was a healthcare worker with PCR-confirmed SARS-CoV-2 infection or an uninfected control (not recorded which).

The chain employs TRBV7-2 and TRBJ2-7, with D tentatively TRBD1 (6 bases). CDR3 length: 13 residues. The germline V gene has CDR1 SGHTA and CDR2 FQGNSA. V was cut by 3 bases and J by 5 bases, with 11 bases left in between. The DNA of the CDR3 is TGTGCCAGCAGCTTTGAGGGGGTCGACGAGCAGTACTTC. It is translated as CASSFEGVDEQYF.

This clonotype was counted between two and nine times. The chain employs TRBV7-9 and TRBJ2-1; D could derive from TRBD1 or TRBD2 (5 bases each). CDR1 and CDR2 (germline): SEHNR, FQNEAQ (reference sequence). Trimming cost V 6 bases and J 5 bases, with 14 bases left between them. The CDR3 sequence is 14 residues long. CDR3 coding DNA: TGTGCCAGCAGTTATCTAGGGGAGAACAATGAGCAGTTCTTC. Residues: CASSYLGENNEQFF.

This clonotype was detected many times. The CDR3 here is CASSREDSSSYNEQFF. As DNA, the CDR3 is TGTGCCAGCAGCCGGGAGGACAGCAGCTCCTACAATGAGCAGTTCTTC. V gene TRBV14 combines with J gene TRBJ2-1, with D perhaps assigned TRBD1 or TRBD2 (6 bases each). Germline loops: CDR1 SGHDN, CDR2 FVKESK. The germline V and J ends were trimmed by 4 bases and 0 bases, with 13 bases remaining between them. There are 16 residues in the CDR3.

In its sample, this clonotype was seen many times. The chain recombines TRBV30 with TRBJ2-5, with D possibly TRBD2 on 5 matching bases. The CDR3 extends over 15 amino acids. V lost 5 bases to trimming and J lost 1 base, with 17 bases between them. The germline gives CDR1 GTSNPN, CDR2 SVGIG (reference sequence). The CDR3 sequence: CAWGKRTGSQETQYF. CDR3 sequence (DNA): TGTGCCTGGGGCAAACGTACGGGGAGCCAAGAGACCCAGTACTTC.

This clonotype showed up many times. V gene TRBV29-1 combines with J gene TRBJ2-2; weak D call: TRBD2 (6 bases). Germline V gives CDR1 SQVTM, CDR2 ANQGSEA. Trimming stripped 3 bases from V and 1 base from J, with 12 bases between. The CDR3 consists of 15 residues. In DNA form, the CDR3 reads TGCAGCGTTGACCCTTGGGGGGAGAACACCGGGGAGCTGTTTTTT. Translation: CSVDPWGENTGELFF.

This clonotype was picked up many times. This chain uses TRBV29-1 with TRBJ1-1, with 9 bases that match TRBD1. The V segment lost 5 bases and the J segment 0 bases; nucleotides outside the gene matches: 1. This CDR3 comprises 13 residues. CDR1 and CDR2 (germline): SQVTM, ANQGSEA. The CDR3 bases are TGCAGCGTTACAGGGGGCATGAACACTGAAGCTTTCTTT. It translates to CSVTGGMNTEAFF.

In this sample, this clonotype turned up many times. CDR3 DNA sequence: TGTGCCAGCAGCCCAGCCGCTCGGGAGACCCAGTACTTC. Translated, it gives CASSPAARETQYF. The V gene is TRBV7-6, the J gene TRBJ2-5; D is uncertain. The V end was cut by 5 bases, the J end by 5 bases, with 12 bases between. The CDR3 is 13 residues long. CDR1 and CDR2 from the germline V gene are SGHVS and FNYEAQ.

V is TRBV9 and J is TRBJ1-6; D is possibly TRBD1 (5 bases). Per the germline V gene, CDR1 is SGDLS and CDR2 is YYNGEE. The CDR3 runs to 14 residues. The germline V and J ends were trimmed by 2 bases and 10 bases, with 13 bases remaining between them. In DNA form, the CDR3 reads TGTGCCAGCAGCGTGGCGGCGGGGGAATCACCCCTCCACTTT. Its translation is CASSVAAGESPLHF.